The 3 T cell receptor beta chains given below trace back to one sample, sequenced in a study of control samples from healthy donors and cancer patients. The protocol was immunoSEQ multiplex PCR, while the TCRdb copy is restricted to in-frame clones and leaves out a portion. The sample holds about 28,000 clones, 91% seen once. Sequencing used PBMCs. Source of these receptors: a man aged 45-65 years with lung cancer.

The V call is TRBV19, the J call TRBJ2-1; D possibly uses TRBD1 or TRBD2 (6 bases each). The CDR3 sequence is 14 residues long. The V gene lost 5 bases and the J gene lost 10 bases, with 18 bases spanning the gap. The V gene's germline CDR1 is LNHDA and CDR2 SQIVND (reference sequence). CDR3 protein: CASSPSVGGGEQFF. CDR3 sequence (DNA): TGTGCCAGTAGTCCCTCGGTGGGGGGCGGGGAGCAGTTCTTC. The entire variable domain, with the rest obtained from reference TRBV19 and TRBJ2-1, is as follows: DGGITQSPKYLFRKEGQNVTLSCEQNLNHDAMYWYRQDPGQGLRLIYYSQIVNDFQKGDIAEGYSVSREKKESFPLTVTSAQKNPTAFYLCASSPSVGGGEQFFGPGTRLTVL.

V gene TRBV11-2 combines with J gene TRBJ2-2; TRBD1 agrees at 10 bases. The CDR3 is 15 residues long. V lost 5 bases, J lost 6 bases, and 6 bases stayed unmatched. Germline lookup yields CDR1 SGHAT and CDR2 FQNNGV. In nucleotides, the CDR3 is TGTGCCAGCAGCCCGGACAGGGGGTTGGCCGGGGAGCTGTTTTTT. It is translated as CASSPDRGLAGELFF.

The chain combines TRBV9 with TRBJ1-6; no firm D call. V dropped 0 bases and J dropped 5 bases, with 6 bases sitting between them. The germline V gene has CDR1 SGDLS and CDR2 YYNGEE. This CDR3 has 14 amino acids. In DNA, the CDR3 is TGTGCCAGCAGCGTAGTTGAGCATAATTCACCCCTCCACTTT. Encoded protein: CASSVVEHNSPLHF.